Each of the 31 T cell receptor beta chains below was sequenced from the same sample in a study of blood T cell repertoires in COVID-19. Libraries were prepared by immunoSEQ multiplex PCR; TCRdb keeps only in-frame clonotypes and omits some of them. The sample holds 180,000 or so clones, 86% seen once. The sample comprised peripheral blood. These receptors were taken from a woman aged 60-75 years with COVID-19, enrolled during active disease.

This clone appeared once. The chain joins TRBV19 to TRBJ2-2; 9 bases map to TRBD2. The germline gives CDR1 LNHDA, CDR2 SQIVND (reference sequence). There are 17 residues in the CDR3. Trimming took 8 bases from V and 4 from J; bases not matched to a gene: 14. CDR3 region: CASSGAVAGVGTGELFF. The CDR3 DNA is TGTGCCAGTTCAGGGGCGGTAGCGGGAGTCGGCACCGGGGAGCTGTTTTTT.

The V gene is TRBV6-5, the J gene TRBJ1-2; D unresolved. The germline V gene has CDR1 MNHEY and CDR2 SVGAGI. V dropped 7 bases and J dropped 6 bases, with 12 bases sitting between them. This CDR3 comprises 12 residues. CDR3 in DNA: TGTGCCAGCACCCAGGCTGTGGATGGCTACACCTTC. Translation gives CASTQAVDGYTF.

The chain is built from TRBV24-1 and TRBJ2-3; D remains unclear. The CDR3 is 12 residues long. The V end lost 4 bases, the J end lost 11 bases, and 12 bases lay between the germline ends. From germline, CDR1 is KGHDR and CDR2 SFDVKD. CDR3 sequence reads: CATSEATPLQYF. The CDR3, as DNA: TGTGCCACCAGTGAAGCGACTCCGTTGCAGTATTTT.

The gene calls are TRBV5-1 and TRBJ2-1; 15 positions match TRBD2. J gave up 7 bases and V 8 bases, and 10 bases lay outside the gene matches. Germline V gives CDR1 SGHRS, CDR2 YFSETQ. There are 16 residues in the CDR3. The CDR3 DNA reads TGCGCCAGTACCGGACTAGCGGGAGGGCCGGGGAATGAGCAGTTCTTC. Encoded protein: CASTGLAGGPGNEQFF.

The chain employs TRBV6-5 and TRBJ1-5; 7 nucleotides agree with TRBD1. The CDR3 loop spans 15 amino acids. Trimming took 1 base from V and 3 from J; bases not matched to a gene: 3. The germline V gene has CDR1 MNHEY and CDR2 SVGAGI. In nucleotides, the CDR3 is TGTGCCAGCAGTTACTTTCAGGGGGACAATCAGCCCCAGCATTTT. It codes for CASSYFQGDNQPQHF.

V is TRBV19 and J is TRBJ2-3; weak D call: TRBD1 (5 bases). V dropped 7 bases and J dropped 4 bases, with 18 bases sitting between them. Per germline, CDR1 LNHDA and CDR2 SQIVND (reference sequence). This CDR3 region has 15 residues. CDR3 sequence reads: CASTVLQGSSDTQYF. DNA for the CDR3: TGTGCCAGTACCGTCCTCCAGGGAAGTTCAGATACGCAGTATTTT.

In the case of this clone: A much larger clone is a single base away; this may be a read error. This sample includes further DNA sequences coding for the same CDR3. The V and J genes are TRBV5-1 and TRBJ1-1, with TRBD1 identical over 9 bases. This CDR3 region has 14 residues. Trimming removed 4 bases from V and 1 base from J; junction bases left unmatched: 2. CDR1 and CDR2 (germline): SGHRS, YFSETQ. CDR3 protein: CASSRGQGNTEAFF. The CDR3 region has the DNA TGCGCCAGCAGCAGGGGACAGGGGAACACTGAAGCTTTCTTT.

The gene calls are TRBV24-1 and TRBJ1-1; possible D gene TRBD1, 6 bases. Trimming took off 7 bases at V and 0 bases at J, with 14 bases between the two ends. The CDR3 has 15 amino acids. Germline loops: CDR1 KGHDR, CDR2 SFDVKD. The CDR3, as DNA: TGTGCCACCAGGGGGGCAGCGGGGCTGAACACTGAAGCTTTCTTT. Translating it yields CATRGAAGLNTEAFF.

The rearrangement links TRBV7-9 to TRBJ2-1; TRBD2 agrees at 9 bases. The ends lost 4 bases at V and 4 bases at J; junction bases unmatched: 8. The CDR3 spans 16 residues. The germline CDR1 and CDR2 sequences are SEHNR and FQNEAQ (reference sequence). The CDR3 coding sequence is TGTGCCAGCAGCTCGCGGGGCGGGAGGGAATACAATGAGCAGTTCTTC. It encodes CASSSRGGREYNEQFF.

V gene TRBV7-2 combines with J gene TRBJ1-1, with a tentative D call TRBD1 (5 bases). Germline CDR1 reads SGHTA; CDR2 reads FQGNSA. Trimming left V 2 bases short and J 2 bases short, with 9 bases between. This CDR3 region has 14 residues. The CDR3 DNA reads TGTGCCAGCAGCTTATCGACAGTAAACACTGAAGCTTTCTTT. As protein: CASSLSTVNTEAFF. Combining the CDR3 with reference TRBV7-2 and TRBJ1-1 gives the whole variable domain GAGVSQSPSNKVTEKGKDVELRCDPISGHTALYWYRQSLGQGLEFLIYFQGNSAPDKSGLPSDRFSAERTGGSVSTLTIQRTQQEDSAVYLCASSLSTVNTEAFFGQGTRLTVV.

This clone was detected a few times. The chain couples TRBV6-1 to TRBJ1-5; 7 nucleotides agree with TRBD1. The V segment lost 1 base and the J segment 7 bases; nucleotides outside the gene matches: 13. Germline loops: CDR1 MNHNS, CDR2 SASEGT. CDR3 size: 17 residues. The CDR3 DNA is TGTGCCAGCAGTGAAGTAGTTTTGACAGGGAAAATCCAGCCCCAGCATTTT. This translates into CASSEVVLTGKIQPQHF.

The chain recombines TRBV6-2 or TRBV6-3 with TRBJ2-3; maybe TRBD1 (6 bases). Germline-derived CDR1 and CDR2 are MNHEY and SVGEGT. The CDR3 consists of 15 residues. Trimming took 4 bases from V and 4 from J, leaving 15 bases between them. The CDR3 nucleotides are TGTGCCAGCAGTTTACAGGGCGAGGGAGCAGATACGCAGTATTTT. Translated, it gives CASSLQGEGADTQYF.

The V and J genes are TRBV5-1 and TRBJ1-3; D perhaps matches TRBD1 (5 bases). CDR1 is SGHRS, CDR2 YFSETQ, per germline. This CDR3 is 17 amino acids long. V shed 1 base and J shed 0 bases, with 14 bases lying between them. The CDR3 DNA is TGCGCCAGCAGCTTGAGTGGGGCGCCGAGCTCTGGAAACACCATATATTTT. It is translated as CASSLSGAPSSGNTIYF.

The chain carries TRBV3-1 (or the pseudogene TRBV3-2) and TRBJ2-3; 7 positions agree with TRBD2. V gave up 3 bases and J gave up 6 bases; unmatched junction bases: 9. CDR1 and CDR2 from the germline V gene are LGHDT and YNNKEL (reference sequence). The CDR3 is made up of 15 amino acids. The CDR3 coding sequence is TGTGCCAGCAGCCAGTGGCTAGCGGAGGGGGATACGCAGTATTTT. Amino acid sequence: CASSQWLAEGDTQYF.

The chain carries TRBV6-5 and TRBJ2-5, with 8 bases identical to TRBD1. V dropped 10 bases and J dropped 4; count of bases not matched to a gene: 8. This CDR3 has 13 amino acids. Germline CDR1 and CDR2: MNHEY and SVGAGI. The CDR3 protein is CAIRTGGRETQYF. The CDR3 DNA is TGTGCCATCCGAACAGGGGGGCGAGAGACCCAGTACTTC.

The chain uses TRBV11-3 and TRBJ2-5, with D maybe TRBD2 (6 bases). Germline loops: CDR1 SGHNT, CDR2 YENEEA. CDR3 length: 14 residues. Trimming cost V 1 base and J 7 bases, with 13 bases left between them. CDR3 in DNA: TGTGCCAGCAGCTTAGGATCCCGAGCGGGGACCCAGTACTTC. Encoded protein: CASSLGSRAGTQYF.

V and J are TRBV4-1 and TRBJ2-5, with 8 positions matching TRBD2. The CDR3 is made up of 15 amino acids. Germline assignment: CDR1 MGHRA and CDR2 YSYEKL. V shed 0 bases and J 6 bases; nucleotides not matched to a gene: 6. In nucleotides, the CDR3 is TGCGCCAGCAGCCAAGATCAGCGGGAGAGGAAGACCCAGTACTTC. It yields the protein CASSQDQRERKTQYF.

V and J are TRBV28 and TRBJ2-1, with D maybe TRBD1 (5 bases). Germline V gives CDR1 MDHEN, CDR2 SYDVKM. The V end was cut by 3 bases, the J end by 7 bases, with 13 bases between. The CDR3 is 14 residues long. The CDR3 region has the DNA TGTGCCAGCAGTTTGGGGCCGGTGCTTAATGAGCAGTTCTTC. Its protein is CASSLGPVLNEQFF.

This clone came up once. The CDR3 sequence is CASSKRGRSSGANVLTF. CDR3 nucleotides: TGTGCCAGTAGTAAAAGGGGTAGAAGCTCTGGGGCCAACGTCCTGACTTTC. The V and J genes are TRBV19 and TRBJ2-6; tentative D call: TRBD1 (5 bases). The V gene's germline CDR1 is LNHDA and CDR2 SQIVND (reference sequence). V was clipped by 4 bases and J by 0 bases, with 13 bases between them. The CDR3 loop spans 17 amino acids.

The chain is built from TRBV27 and TRBJ2-2, with D perhaps matching TRBD1 (5 bases). The CDR3 totals 14 residues. Looked up from germline, CDR1 is MNHEY and CDR2 is SMNVEV (reference sequence). V dropped 5 bases and J dropped 5 bases, with 12 bases sitting between them. The CDR3 reads CASSRQPVTGELFF. Written as DNA, the CDR3 is TGTGCCAGCAGTAGACAGCCCGTTACCGGGGAGCTGTTTTTT.

The rearrangement links TRBV19 to TRBJ1-1; no reliable D call. The germline V and J ends were trimmed by 1 base and 4 bases, with 10 bases remaining between them. The CDR3 extends over 14 amino acids. Germline-derived CDR1 and CDR2 are LNHDA and SQIVND (reference sequence). CDR3 protein: CASSIAGRGTEAFF. The CDR3 DNA reads TGTGCCAGTAGTATAGCCGGCCGGGGCACTGAAGCTTTCTTT.

The V call is TRBV4-3, the J call TRBJ2-5; 9 bases are a match to TRBD2. Germline-derived CDR1 and CDR2 are LGHNA and YSLEER. The CDR3 is 18 residues long. Trimming took 1 base from V and 5 from J; bases not matched to a gene: 14. CDR3 protein: CASSQGWAGGRFGETQYF. The CDR3, as DNA: TGCGCCAGCAGCCAAGGATGGGCGGGAGGGCGGTTCGGCGAGACCCAGTACTTC.

V usage is TRBV11-3 and J usage is TRBJ2-2; a possible D gene is TRBD1 (6 bases). CDR3 size: 12 residues. Germline V gene lookup returns CDR1 SGHNT and CDR2 YENEEA. The V end was cut by 8 bases, the J end by 13 bases, with 17 bases between. The CDR3 reads CASRETGSRLFF. CDR3 coding DNA: TGTGCCAGCCGTGAGACAGGCTCAAGGCTGTTTTTT.

This chain connects TRBV5-1 to TRBJ2-3; 9 bases map to TRBD2. CDR1 SGHRS and CDR2 YFSETQ come from the germline V gene. The CDR3 contains 18 residues. V lost 4 bases and J lost 2; bases outside the gene matches: 14. As DNA, the CDR3 is TGCGCCAGCAGCCCCGCCGCGGGAGGGGTCCCTCCCACAGATACGCAGTATTTT. It specifies CASSPAAGGVPPTDTQYF.

J is TRBJ2-7 and V is TRBV11-3; TRBD2 agrees at 9 bases. The V segment lost 3 bases and the J segment 3 bases; nucleotides outside the gene matches: 6. The CDR3 sequence is 15 residues long. Germline CDR1 is SGHNT and CDR2 is YENEEA. CDR3 region: CASSLASGGLYEQYF. CDR3 bases: TGTGCCAGCAGCTTGGCCAGCGGGGGGCTCTACGAGCAGTACTTC.

This clone is a singleton in its sample. This sequence joins TRBV6-5 and TRBJ2-7; tentative D call: TRBD2 (5 bases). Trimming pared 0 bases from V and 3 bases from J, leaving 15 bases between. Germline lookup yields CDR1 MNHEY and CDR2 SVGAGI. CDR3 length: 16 residues. This CDR3 reads CASSYSTRPGIYEQYF. CDR3 nucleotide sequence: TGTGCCAGCAGTTACTCAACCCGCCCCGGGATCTACGAGCAGTACTTC.

V usage is TRBV5-1 and J usage is TRBJ2-1; TRBD2 aligns across 16 bases. CDR3 length: 16 residues. In germline, CDR1 is SGHRS, CDR2 YFSETQ. V shed 4 bases and J 9 bases; nucleotides not matched to a gene: 7. The CDR3 sequence is CASSPGTSGRAGEQFF. Written as DNA, the CDR3 is TGCGCCAGCAGCCCCGGGACTAGCGGGAGGGCCGGTGAGCAGTTCTTC.

This chain links TRBV18 with TRBJ2-7; the D gene is possibly TRBD1 (7 bases). The V gene's germline CDR1 is KGHSH and CDR2 LQKENI. The CDR3 is made up of 16 amino acids. Trimming stripped 1 base from V and 0 bases from J, with 13 bases between. The CDR3 DNA reads TGTGCCAGCTCACCACGGGGACAGCGGGTCTCCTACGAGCAGTACTTC. Protein sequence: CASSPRGQRVSYEQYF.

This clone has a single count. This chain uses TRBV19 with TRBJ2-3; 9 bases are shared with TRBD2. The CDR3 runs 15 residues. Germline V CDR1 and CDR2: LNHDA, SQIVND (reference sequence). V lost 4 bases to trimming and J lost 7 bases; unmatched junction nucleotides: 9. CDR3 sequence reads: CASSKSGLALHTQYF. The CDR3 DNA reads TGTGCCAGTAGTAAGTCGGGACTAGCATTACATACGCAGTATTTT.

This sequence joins TRBV7-2 and TRBJ2-1; 15 nucleotides line up with TRBD2. V lost 5 bases, J lost 5 bases, and 13 bases stayed unmatched. Germline V CDR1 and CDR2: SGHTA, FQGNSA. The CDR3 is 19 residues long. DNA of the CDR3: TGTGCCAGCAGCACCTCCGGGACTAGCGGGAGGCGCCGGGACAATGAGCAGTTCTTC. The encoded protein is CASSTSGTSGRRRDNEQFF.

This clone was observed a handful of times. This chain connects TRBV11-2 to TRBJ1-3; D might be TRBD1 (5 bases). The CDR3 runs to 15 residues. Germline CDR1 SGHAT, CDR2 FQNNGV. Trimming removed 0 bases from V and 2 bases from J, with 8 bases in between. The CDR3 nucleotides are TGTGCCAGCAGCTTAGATCCCAGGGCTGGAAACACCATATATTTT. It codes for CASSLDPRAGNTIYF. Together with reference TRBV11-2 and TRBJ1-3, the CDR3 gives the full variable domain: EAGVAQSPRYKIIEKRQSVAFWCNPISGHATLYWYQQILGQGPKLLIQFQNNGVVDDSQLPKDRFSAERLKGVDSTLKIQPAKLEDSAVYLCASSLDPRAGNTIYFGEGSWLTVV.